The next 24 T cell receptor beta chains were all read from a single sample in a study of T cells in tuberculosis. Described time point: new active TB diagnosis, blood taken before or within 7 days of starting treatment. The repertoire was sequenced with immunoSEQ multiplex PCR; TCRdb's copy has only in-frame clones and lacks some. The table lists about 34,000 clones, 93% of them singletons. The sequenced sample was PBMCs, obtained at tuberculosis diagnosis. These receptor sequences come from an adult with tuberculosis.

CDR3 in amino acids: CATRGGAQDTQYF. CDR3 nucleotide sequence: TGCGCCACTCGCGGGGGGGCCCAAGATACGCAGTATTTT. This sequence joins TRBV4-1 and TRBJ2-3, with 9 bases aligning to TRBD2. Germline values: CDR1 MGHRA, CDR2 YSYEKL. J was trimmed by 5 bases and V by 10 bases; bases with no gene match: 7. The CDR3 length is 13 residues.

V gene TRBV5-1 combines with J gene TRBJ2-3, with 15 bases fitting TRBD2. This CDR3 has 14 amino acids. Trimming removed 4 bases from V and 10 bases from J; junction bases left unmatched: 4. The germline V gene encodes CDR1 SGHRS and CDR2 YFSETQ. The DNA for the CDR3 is TGCGCCAGCAGCGTCGGACTAGCGGGGGGGCCGCAGTATTTT. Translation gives CASSVGLAGGPQYF.

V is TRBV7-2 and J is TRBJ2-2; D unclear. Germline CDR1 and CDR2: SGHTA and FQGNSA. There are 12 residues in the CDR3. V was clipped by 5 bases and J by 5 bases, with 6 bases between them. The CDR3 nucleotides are TGTGCCAGCAGCCTACGGACCGGGGAGCTGTTTTTT. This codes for CASSLRTGELFF.

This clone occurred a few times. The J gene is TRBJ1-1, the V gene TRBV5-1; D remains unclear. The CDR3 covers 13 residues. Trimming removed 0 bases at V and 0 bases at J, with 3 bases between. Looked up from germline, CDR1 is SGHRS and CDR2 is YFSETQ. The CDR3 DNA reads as TGCGCCAGCAGCTTGGACATGAACACTGAAGCTTTCTTT. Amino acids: CASSLDMNTEAFF.

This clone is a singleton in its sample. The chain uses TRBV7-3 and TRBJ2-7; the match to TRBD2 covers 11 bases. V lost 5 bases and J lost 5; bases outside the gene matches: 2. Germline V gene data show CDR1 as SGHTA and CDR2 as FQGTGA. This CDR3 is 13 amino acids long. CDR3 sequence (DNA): TGTGCCAGCAGCCTAGCGGGGGGAAACGAGCAGTACTTC. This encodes CASSLAGGNEQYF.

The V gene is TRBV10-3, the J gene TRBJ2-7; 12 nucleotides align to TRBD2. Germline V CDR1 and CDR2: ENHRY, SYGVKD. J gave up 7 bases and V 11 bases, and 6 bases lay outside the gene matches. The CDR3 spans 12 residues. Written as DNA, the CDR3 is TGTGCCGTACTAGCGGGAGGAAGTGAGCAGTACTTC. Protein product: CAVLAGGSEQYF.

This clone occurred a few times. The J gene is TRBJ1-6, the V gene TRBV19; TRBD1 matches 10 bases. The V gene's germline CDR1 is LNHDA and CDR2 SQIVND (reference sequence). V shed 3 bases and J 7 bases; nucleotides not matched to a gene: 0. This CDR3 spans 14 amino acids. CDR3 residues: CASSMGQGNSPLHF. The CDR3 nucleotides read TGTGCCAGTAGTATGGGACAGGGGAATTCACCCCTCCACTTT.

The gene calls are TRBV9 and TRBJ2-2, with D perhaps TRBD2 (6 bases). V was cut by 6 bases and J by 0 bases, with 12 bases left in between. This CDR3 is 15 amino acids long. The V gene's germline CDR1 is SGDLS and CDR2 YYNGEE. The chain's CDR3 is CASTLGGANTGELFF. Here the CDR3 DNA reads TGTGCCAGCACCCTGGGGGGAGCGAACACCGGGGAGCTGTTTTTT.

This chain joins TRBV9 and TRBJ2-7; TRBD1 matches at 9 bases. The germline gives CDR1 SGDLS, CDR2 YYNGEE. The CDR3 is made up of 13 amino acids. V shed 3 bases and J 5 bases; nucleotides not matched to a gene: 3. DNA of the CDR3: TGTGCCAGCAGCGCGGGACAGGGAGACGAGCAGTACTTC. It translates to CASSAGQGDEQYF.

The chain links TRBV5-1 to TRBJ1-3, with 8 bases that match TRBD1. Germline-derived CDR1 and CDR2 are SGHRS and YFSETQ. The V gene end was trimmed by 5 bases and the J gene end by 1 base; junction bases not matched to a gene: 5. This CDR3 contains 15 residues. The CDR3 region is CASSPDRVSGNTIYF. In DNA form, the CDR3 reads TGCGCCAGCAGTCCGGACAGGGTATCTGGAAACACCATATATTTT. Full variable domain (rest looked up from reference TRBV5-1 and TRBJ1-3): KAGVTQTPRYLIKTRGQQVTLSCSPISGHRSVSWYQQTPGQGLQFLFEYFSETQRNKGNFPGRFSGRQFSNSRSEMNVSTLELGDSALYLCASSPDRVSGNTIYFGEGSWLTVV.

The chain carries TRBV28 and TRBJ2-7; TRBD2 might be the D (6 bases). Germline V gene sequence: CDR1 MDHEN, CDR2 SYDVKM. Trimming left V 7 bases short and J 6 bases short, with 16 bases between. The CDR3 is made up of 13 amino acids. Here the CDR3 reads CASTPPTSSEQYF. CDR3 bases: TGTGCCAGCACCCCCCCGACTAGTAGCGAGCAGTACTTC.

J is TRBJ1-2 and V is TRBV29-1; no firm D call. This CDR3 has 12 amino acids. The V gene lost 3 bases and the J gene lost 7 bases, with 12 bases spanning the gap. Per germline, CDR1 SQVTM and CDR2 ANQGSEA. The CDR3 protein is CSVDLYGPGYTF. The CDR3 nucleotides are TGCAGCGTTGATCTGTATGGGCCTGGCTACACCTTC. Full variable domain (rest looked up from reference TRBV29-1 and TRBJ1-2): SAVISQKPSRDICQRGTSLTIQCQVDSQVTMMFWYRQQPGQSLTLIATANQGSEATYESGFVIDKFPISRPNLTFSTLTVSNMSPEDSSIYLCSVDLYGPGYTFGSGTRLTVV.

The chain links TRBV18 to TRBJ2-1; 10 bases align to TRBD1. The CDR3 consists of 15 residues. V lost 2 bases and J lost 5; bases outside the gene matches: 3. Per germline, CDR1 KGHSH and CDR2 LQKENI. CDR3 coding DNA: TGTGCCAGCTCACCAAGGACAGGGGGGGACAATGAGCAGTTCTTC. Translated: CASSPRTGGDNEQFF.

The CDR3 nucleotides read TGTGCCAGCGGGATAGACAGGGAGAACACTGAAGCTTTCTTT. It specifies CASGIDRENTEAFF. The J gene is TRBJ1-1, the V gene TRBV6-5; 7 nucleotides match TRBD1. Trimming at V came to 8 bases and at J to 1 base, leaving 7 bases not matched to a gene. The CDR3 contains 14 residues. Germline-derived CDR1 and CDR2 are MNHEY and SVGAGI.

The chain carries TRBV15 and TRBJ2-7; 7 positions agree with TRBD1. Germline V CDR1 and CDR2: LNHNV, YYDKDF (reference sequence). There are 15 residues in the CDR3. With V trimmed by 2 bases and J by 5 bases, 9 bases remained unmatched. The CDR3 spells CATSRPPGQRDEQYF. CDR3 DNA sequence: TGTGCCACCAGCAGACCGCCGGGACAGCGAGACGAGCAGTACTTC.

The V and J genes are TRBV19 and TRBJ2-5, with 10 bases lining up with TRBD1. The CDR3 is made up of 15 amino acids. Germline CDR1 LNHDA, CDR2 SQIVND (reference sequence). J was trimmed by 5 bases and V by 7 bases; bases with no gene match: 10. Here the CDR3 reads CASTQDRGTGETQYF. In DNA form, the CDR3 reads TGTGCCAGTACTCAGGACAGGGGGACGGGGGAGACCCAGTACTTC. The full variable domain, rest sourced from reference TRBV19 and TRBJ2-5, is DGGITQSPKYLFRKEGQNVTLSCEQNLNHDAMYWYRQDPGQGLRLIYYSQIVNDFQKGDIAEGYSVSREKKESFPLTVTSAQKNPTAFYLCASTQDRGTGETQYFGPGTRLLVL.

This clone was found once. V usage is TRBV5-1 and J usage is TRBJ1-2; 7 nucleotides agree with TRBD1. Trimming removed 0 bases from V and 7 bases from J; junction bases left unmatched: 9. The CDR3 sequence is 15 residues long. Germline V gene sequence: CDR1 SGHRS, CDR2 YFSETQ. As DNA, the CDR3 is TGCGCCAGCAGCTTGGAGACAGGGCGTTCGGGTGGCTACACCTTC. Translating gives CASSLETGRSGGYTF.

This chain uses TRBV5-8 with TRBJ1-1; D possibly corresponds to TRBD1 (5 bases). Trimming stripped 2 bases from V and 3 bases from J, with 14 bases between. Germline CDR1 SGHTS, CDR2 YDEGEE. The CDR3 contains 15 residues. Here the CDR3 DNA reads TGTGCCAGCAGCTTTGGCAGGGTAGGGGACACTGAAGCTTTCTTT. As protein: CASSFGRVGDTEAFF.

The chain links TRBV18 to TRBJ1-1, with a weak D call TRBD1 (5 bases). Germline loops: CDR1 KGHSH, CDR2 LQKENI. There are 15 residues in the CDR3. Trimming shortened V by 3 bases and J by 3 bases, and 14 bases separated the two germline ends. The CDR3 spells CASSPAGPFDTEAFF. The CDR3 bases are TGTGCCAGCTCACCGGCGGGGCCCTTTGACACTGAAGCTTTCTTT.

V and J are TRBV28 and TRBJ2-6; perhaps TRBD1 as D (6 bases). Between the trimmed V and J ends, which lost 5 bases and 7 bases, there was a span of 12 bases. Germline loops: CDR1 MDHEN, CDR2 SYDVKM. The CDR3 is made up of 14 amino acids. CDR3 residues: CASSPRGKANVLTF. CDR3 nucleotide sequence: TGTGCCAGCAGTCCCAGGGGTAAAGCCAACGTCCTGACTTTC.

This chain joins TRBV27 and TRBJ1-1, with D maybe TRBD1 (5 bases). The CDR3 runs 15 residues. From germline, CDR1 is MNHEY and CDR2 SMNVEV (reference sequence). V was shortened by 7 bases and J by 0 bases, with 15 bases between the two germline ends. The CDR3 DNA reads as TGTGCCAGCAACCTCTCCGGGGGTCTGAACACTGAAGCTTTCTTT. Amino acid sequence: CASNLSGGLNTEAFF.

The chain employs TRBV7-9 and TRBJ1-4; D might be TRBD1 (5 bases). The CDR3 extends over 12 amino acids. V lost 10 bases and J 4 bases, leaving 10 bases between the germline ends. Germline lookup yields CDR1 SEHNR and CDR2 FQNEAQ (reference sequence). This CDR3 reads CATQTVNEKLFF. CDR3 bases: TGTGCCACCCAGACAGTTAATGAAAAACTGTTTTTT. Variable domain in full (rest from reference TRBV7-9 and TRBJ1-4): DTGVSQNPRHKITKRGQNVTFRCDPISEHNRLYWYRQTLGQGPEFLTYFQNEAQLEKSRLLSDRFSAERPKGSFSTLEIQRTEQGDSAMYLCATQTVNEKLFFGSGTQLSVL.

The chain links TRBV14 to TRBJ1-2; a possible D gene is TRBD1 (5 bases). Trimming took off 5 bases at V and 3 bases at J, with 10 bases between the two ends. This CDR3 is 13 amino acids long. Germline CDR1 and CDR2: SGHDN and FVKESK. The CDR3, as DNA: TGTGCCAGCAGCGCCGGGACTGACTATGGCTACACCTTC. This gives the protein CASSAGTDYGYTF.

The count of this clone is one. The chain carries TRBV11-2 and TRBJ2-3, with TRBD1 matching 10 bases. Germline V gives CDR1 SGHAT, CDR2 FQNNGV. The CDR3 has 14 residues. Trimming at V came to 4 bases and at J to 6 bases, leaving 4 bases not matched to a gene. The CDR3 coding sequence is TGTGCCAGCAGCTCCCCGGACAGGGGGGATACGCAGTATTTT. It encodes CASSSPDRGDTQYF.